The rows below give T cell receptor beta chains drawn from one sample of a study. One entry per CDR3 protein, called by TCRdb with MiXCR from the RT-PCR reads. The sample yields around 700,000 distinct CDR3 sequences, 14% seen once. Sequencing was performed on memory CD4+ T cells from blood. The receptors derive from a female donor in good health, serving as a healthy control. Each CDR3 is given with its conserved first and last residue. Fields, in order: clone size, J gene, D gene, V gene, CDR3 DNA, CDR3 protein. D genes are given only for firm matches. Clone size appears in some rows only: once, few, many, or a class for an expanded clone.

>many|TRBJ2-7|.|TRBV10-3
TGTGCCATCGGAGAGGGGATAGGGGATCGTTACGAGCAGTACTTC
CAIGEGIGDRYEQYF
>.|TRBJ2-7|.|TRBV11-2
TGTGCCAGCAGCCGTTTGGGGGCAGGAGCTTACGAGCAGTACTTC
CASSRLGAGAYEQYF
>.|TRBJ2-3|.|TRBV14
TGTGCCAGCAGCCAACGCTCTACTAGCCGGGGGAGCACAGATACGCAGTATTTT
CASSQRSTSRGSTDTQYF
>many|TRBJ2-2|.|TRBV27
TGTGCCAGCAGTTTAGGGATCACCGGGGAGCTGTTTTTT
CASSLGITGELFF
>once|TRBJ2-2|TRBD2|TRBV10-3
TGTGCCATCTCTTCGGGAGGGCACACCGGGGAGCTGTTTTTT
CAISSGGHTGELFF
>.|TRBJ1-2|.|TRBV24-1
TGTGCCACCAGTAAACAGGGTAGGGGCTACACCTTC
CATSKQGRGYTF
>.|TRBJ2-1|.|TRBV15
TGTGCCACCAGCTTAGAAGGCGAGAACAATGAGCAGTTCTTC
CATSLEGENNEQFF
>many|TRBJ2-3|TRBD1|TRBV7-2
TGTGCCAGCAGCCGAGGACAGGGGCTAACAGATACGCAGTATTTT
CASSRGQGLTDTQYF
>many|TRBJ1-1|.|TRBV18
TGTGCCAGCTCACTCCAGGCGAACACTGAAGCTTTCTTT
CASSLQANTEAFF
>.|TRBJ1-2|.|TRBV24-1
TGTGCCACCAGTGATTTGTTAGGCCATGGCTACACCTTC
CATSDLLGHGYTF
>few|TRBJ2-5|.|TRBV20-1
TGCAGTGCTGGAAAAAGTATAGGGGAGCCTAAAGAGACCCAGTACTTC
CSAGKSIGEPKETQYF
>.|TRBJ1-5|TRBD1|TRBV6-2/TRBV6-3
TGTGCCAGCAGTTATCAGGGGGCTCAGCCCCAGCATTTT
CASSYQGAQPQHF
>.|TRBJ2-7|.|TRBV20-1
TGCAGTGCTAGATCTCTACCTACAAAAGTTTCCTACGAGCAGTACTTC
CSARSLPTKVSYEQYF
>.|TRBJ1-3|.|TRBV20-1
TGCAGTGCTTGGGACATTAAAGGAAACACCATATATTTT
CSAWDIKGNTIYF
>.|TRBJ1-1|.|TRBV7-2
TGTGCCAGCACTCCTCTATTCACTGAAGCTTTCTTT
CASTPLFTEAFF
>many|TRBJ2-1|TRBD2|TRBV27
TGTGCCAGCAGTTTATACCCTGATAGCGGGAGAGCTAACAATGAGCAGTTCTTC
CASSLYPDSGRANNEQFF
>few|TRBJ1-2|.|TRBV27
TGTGCCAGCAGTCTCCGACAGGCCTCAGCTTATGGCTACACCTTC
CASSLRQASAYGYTF
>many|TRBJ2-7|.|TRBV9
TGTGCCAGCAGCGTAGACCCAGACGGTAGGGAGCAGTACTTC
CASSVDPDGREQYF
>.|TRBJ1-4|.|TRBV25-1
TGTGCCAGCAGTCCGACAGCAACTAATGAAAAACTGTTTTTT
CASSPTATNEKLFF
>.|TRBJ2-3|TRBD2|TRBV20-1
TGCAGTGCTAGAGATCTGCGGGAGCACTCTAGCACAGATACGCAGTATTTT
CSARDLREHSSTDTQYF
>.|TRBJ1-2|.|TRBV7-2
TGTGCCAGCAGCTTAGGTTCCAGCTATGGCTACACCTTC
CASSLGSSYGYTF
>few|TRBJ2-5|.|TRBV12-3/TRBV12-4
TGTGCCAGCAGCCAAAACTACCAAGAGACCCAGTACTTC
CASSQNYQETQYF
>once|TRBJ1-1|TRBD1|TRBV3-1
TGTGCCAGCAGCCCCCGGGACAGACCGTCAAGGGCTGAAGCTTTCTTT
CASSPRDRPSRAEAFF
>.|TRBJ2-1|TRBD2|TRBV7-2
TGTGCCAGCAGCAGGGGACTAGCGGGAGTTGGGTTCTTC
CASSRGLAGVGFF
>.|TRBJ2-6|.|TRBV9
TGTGCCAGCAGCCCACCAAGGGGACAAGTCTCTGGGGCCAACGTCCTGACTTTC
CASSPPRGQVSGANVLTF
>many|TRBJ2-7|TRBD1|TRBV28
TGTGCCAGCAGACCTACAGGGGGCTCCTACGAGCAGTACTTC
CASRPTGGSYEQYF
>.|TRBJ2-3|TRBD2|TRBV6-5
TGTGCCAGCCGGTTAGCGGGGCCGTCAGATACGCAGTATTTT
CASRLAGPSDTQYF
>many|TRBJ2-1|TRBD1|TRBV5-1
TGCGCCAGCAGCTTGGACGCTCACAGGGGAAAAAATGAGCAGTTCTTC
CASSLDAHRGKNEQFF
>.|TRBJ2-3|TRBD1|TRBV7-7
TGTGCTAGCAGCCAGACGTTACAGGGGGCAACAGATACGCAGTATTTT
CASSQTLQGATDTQYF
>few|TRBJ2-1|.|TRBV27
TGTGCCAGCAGTAATTTAGCAGGACTAACGACCCCCATCACCTACAATGAGCAGTTCTTC
CASSNLAGLTTPITYNEQFF
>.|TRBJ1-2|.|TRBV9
TGTGCCAGCAGCGCAGGACAGATTTCTTCTAACTATGGCTACACCTTC
CASSAGQISSNYGYTF
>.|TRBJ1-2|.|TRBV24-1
TGTGCCACCAGTGATTCCGGGACCCCCGGCAATTATGGCTACACCTTC
CATSDSGTPGNYGYTF
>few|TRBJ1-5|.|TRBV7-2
TGTGCCAGCAGCCCAGTCAGGGATAGCAATCAGCCCCAGCATTTT
CASSPVRDSNQPQHF
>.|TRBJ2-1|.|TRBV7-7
TGTGCTAGCAGCCAGGCCACTTACAATGAGCAGTTCTTC
CASSQATYNEQFF
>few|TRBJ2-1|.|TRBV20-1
TGCAGTGCTAGTAAGTCGGGCGGGACTGGTGAGCAGTTCTTC
CSASKSGGTGEQFF
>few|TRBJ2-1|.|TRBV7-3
TGTGCCAGCAGCCTGCGACTAGGAGCGGTCAATGAGCAGTTCTTC
CASSLRLGAVNEQFF
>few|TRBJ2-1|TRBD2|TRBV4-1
TGCGCCAGCAGCCGCTGGGGGGGCAATGAGCAGTTCTTC
CASSRWGGNEQFF
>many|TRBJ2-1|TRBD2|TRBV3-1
TGTGCCAGCAGCCAAGATGCCACGGGAGGGTTTCTGGCCAGTGGGGATGAGCAGTTCTTC
CASSQDATGGFLASGDEQFF
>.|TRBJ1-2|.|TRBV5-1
TGCGCCAGCAGCTCGGACAGTTTAAGAGGCTACACCTTC
CASSSDSLRGYTF
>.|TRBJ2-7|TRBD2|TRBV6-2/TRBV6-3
TGTGCCAGCAGTTTTTCGAGCGGGAGAATTGAGCAGTACTTC
CASSFSSGRIEQYF
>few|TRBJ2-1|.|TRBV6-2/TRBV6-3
TGTGCCAGCGCTGGAAGATGGGACTCCTACAATGAGCAGTTCTTC
CASAGRWDSYNEQFF